These 32 T cell receptor beta chains came from one sample sequenced in a study of long-term antiretroviral therapy in people with HIV. The assay used was immunoSEQ (version v3.0), run at survey level. TCRdb's copy holds only in-frame clones and misses some; the assay was immunoSEQ multiplex PCR. There are 38,000 or so clones in the sample; 75% to 90% occur only once, and more than 4.5% lies in the top ten. The starting material was unsorted PBMCs, obtained 1.5 years after starting antiretroviral therapy. The source is a man aged 18-30 years with HIV.

This sequence joins TRBV29-1 and TRBJ1-3, with D perhaps TRBD1 (6 bases). Trimming removed 6 bases from V and 0 bases from J, with 15 bases in between. CDR1 is SQVTM, CDR2 ANQGSEA, per germline. This CDR3 comprises 15 residues. CDR3 DNA: TGCAGCGTCTCATACAGGGTCGACTCTGGAAACACCATATATTTT. Its protein is CSVSYRVDSGNTIYF.

This clone has only one observation. The chain has TRBV11-3 and TRBJ2-7; D not certain. Between the trimmed V and J ends, which lost 3 bases and 1 base, there was a span of 7 bases. The germline V gene encodes CDR1 SGHNT and CDR2 YENEEA. The CDR3 sequence is 13 residues long. CDR3 in amino acids: CASSLSGSYEQYF. In nucleotides, the CDR3 is TGTGCCAGCAGCTTGTCAGGTTCCTACGAGCAGTACTTC.

The chain uses TRBV6-5 and TRBJ1-5; unclear D gene. The CDR3 contains 14 residues. V was clipped by 0 bases and J by 0 bases, with 3 bases between them. Germline CDR1 MNHEY, CDR2 SVGAGI. The CDR3: CASSYSGSNQPQHF. The CDR3 DNA sequence: TGTGCCAGCAGTTACTCGGGTAGCAATCAGCCCCAGCATTTT.

CDR3 coding DNA: TGTGCCAGCAGCTTTCCCCCCCCAAGCCCACCACCTGGGGCCAACGTCCTGACTTTC. This translates into CASSFPPPSPPPGANVLTF. The chain carries TRBV7-9 and TRBJ2-6; D is ambiguous. The germline V gene has CDR1 SEHNR and CDR2 FQNEAQ (reference sequence). The ends were cut back, 3 bases at V and 2 bases at J, with 20 bases in the middle. CDR3 size: 19 residues.

This chain uses TRBV5-1 with TRBJ2-7; no clear D gene. Trimming left V 4 bases short and J 3 bases short, with 20 bases between. This CDR3 contains 16 residues. The germline CDR1 and CDR2 sequences are SGHRS and YFSETQ. CDR3 bases: TGCGCCAGCAGCGCGGACGTGTGGAGAACGAGCTACGAGCAGTACTTC. It yields the protein CASSADVWRTSYEQYF.

The sample holds a few counts of this clone. The V and J genes are TRBV27 and TRBJ1-4; D perhaps matches TRBD1 (5 bases). The CDR3 totals 14 residues. Trimming stripped 6 bases from V and 0 bases from J, with 8 bases between. The V gene's germline CDR1 is MNHEY and CDR2 SMNVEV (reference sequence). The CDR3: CASRTGSTNEKLFF. CDR3 sequence (DNA): TGTGCCAGCAGAACAGGTTCAACTAATGAAAAACTGTTTTTT.

The chain joins TRBV7-2 to TRBJ2-1; 7 nucleotides line up with TRBD2. Germline CDR1 SGHTA, CDR2 FQGNSA. The CDR3 loop spans 17 amino acids. V was pared by 1 base and J by 0 bases, with 6 bases of the junction left unmatched. The CDR3 sequence is CASSLVALAASYNEQFF. CDR3 DNA: TGTGCCAGCAGCTTAGTCGCGCTAGCGGCCTCCTACAATGAGCAGTTCTTC. Full variable domain (outside the CDR3, taken from reference TRBV7-2 and TRBJ2-1): GAGVSQSPSNKVTEKGKDVELRCDPISGHTALYWYRQSLGQGLEFLIYFQGNSAPDKSGLPSDRFSAERTGGSVSTLTIQRTQQEDSAVYLCASSLVALAASYNEQFFGPGTRLTVL.

The genes are TRBV30 and TRBJ2-1; 8 nucleotides align to TRBD2. Germline V gene data show CDR1 as GTSNPN and CDR2 as SVGIG (reference sequence). Trimming at V came to 0 bases and at J to 2 bases, leaving 6 bases not matched to a gene. The CDR3 totals 16 residues. CDR3 in DNA: TGTGCCTGGAGTGTAAGTTGGCGGGGGGCCTACAATGAGCAGTTCTTC. It specifies CAWSVSWRGAYNEQFF.

The V call is TRBV7-3, the J call TRBJ1-1, with D possibly matching TRBD1 (6 bases). The CDR3 is 14 residues long. The germline V gene encodes CDR1 SGHTA and CDR2 FQGTGA. Between the trimmed V and J ends, which lost 5 bases and 4 bases, there was a span of 14 bases. CDR3 nucleotides: TGTGCCAGCAGCCTACAGGGATCGGGCACTGAAGCTTTCTTT. This sequence encodes CASSLQGSGTEAFF.

The chain couples TRBV6-5 to TRBJ2-5, with a tentative D call TRBD1 (6 bases). Trimming cost V 5 bases and J 0 bases, with 10 bases left between them. CDR3 length: 14 amino acids. The germline gives CDR1 MNHEY, CDR2 SVGAGI. The CDR3 DNA sequence: TGTGCCAGCAGTAGGGGGACGCACCAAGAGACCCAGTACTTC. This encodes CASSRGTHQETQYF.

This clone was seen a handful of times. The chain is built from TRBV6-1 and TRBJ2-7; 7 bases line up with TRBD1. The CDR3 runs 16 residues. CDR1 is MNHNS and CDR2 is SASEGT in the germline V gene. J gave up 0 bases and V 4 bases, and 9 bases lay outside the gene matches. This CDR3 reads CASSGGPGTASYEQYF. The CDR3 nucleotides read TGTGCCAGCAGTGGGGGCCCCGGGACAGCCTCCTACGAGCAGTACTTC.

As for this clone: In this CDR3 the conserved last residue, phenylalanine or tryptophan, is missing, so a read error is likely. No DNA is shown, since the ends of the CDR3 on it are uncertain; the CDR3 is the one TCRdb lists. This chain joins TRBV12-2 and TRBJ1-2; the table gives TRBD1 as D, unverified against the DNA. TRBV12-2 is a listed pseudogene. The CDR3 length is 11 residues, termini included. Here the CDR3 reads CASRLVRDRLN.

This chain joins TRBV5-1 and TRBJ2-7; 7 positions agree with TRBD2. This CDR3 region has 14 residues. Germline V CDR1 and CDR2: SGHRS, YFSETQ. With 4 bases clipped from V and 6 bases from J, the junction kept 10 bases outside the gene matches. CDR3 in DNA: TGCGCCAGCAGCCCTTTCGGCGGGAGTGGCGAGCAGTACTTC. Protein product: CASSPFGGSGEQYF. Full variable domain (rest looked up from reference TRBV5-1 and TRBJ2-7): KAGVTQTPRYLIKTRGQQVTLSCSPISGHRSVSWYQQTPGQGLQFLFEYFSETQRNKGNFPGRFSGRQFSNSRSEMNVSTLELGDSALYLCASSPFGGSGEQYFGPGTRLTVT.

The chain recombines TRBV7-8 with TRBJ2-7, with unresolved D. The CDR3 spans 13 residues. V lost 1 base to trimming and J lost 0 bases, with 4 bases between them. Germline values: CDR1 SGHVS, CDR2 FQNEAQ. Written as DNA, the CDR3 is TGTGCCAGCAGCTTAGTCGTCTCCTACGAGCAGTACTTC. Translating gives CASSLVVSYEQYF.

The chain recombines TRBV2 with TRBJ2-2; 9 nucleotides match TRBD2. J lost 1 base, V lost 10 bases, and 4 bases had no gene match. There are 14 residues in the CDR3. Germline loops: CDR1 SNHLY, CDR2 FYNNEI. The CDR3 loop is CATLAGKNTGELFF. In DNA, the CDR3 is TGTGCCACCCTAGCGGGGAAGAACACCGGGGAGCTGTTTTTT.

The rearrangement joins TRBV2 to TRBJ2-1, with D tentatively TRBD2 (5 bases). This CDR3 has 10 residues. CDR1 SNHLY and CDR2 FYNNEI come from the germline V gene. Trimming removed 8 bases from V and 15 bases from J, with 14 bases in between. CDR3 sequence: CASYSDRWFF. As DNA, the CDR3 is TGTGCCAGCTATAGCGACCGTTGGTTCTTC.

CDR3: CASSQRRDRHNEQFF. As DNA, the CDR3 is TGTGCCAGCAGCCAGAGGCGGGACAGGCACAATGAGCAGTTCTTC. The chain employs TRBV7-3 and TRBJ2-1, with 8 bases that match TRBD1. Trimming removed 5 bases from V and 5 bases from J; junction bases left unmatched: 8. The V gene's germline CDR1 is SGHTA and CDR2 FQGTGA. The CDR3 runs 15 residues.

This clone is a singleton in its sample. This chain links TRBV28 with TRBJ2-7; 8 nucleotides agree with TRBD1. The V gene's germline CDR1 is MDHEN and CDR2 SYDVKM. With V trimmed by 6 bases and J by 3 bases, 10 bases remained unmatched. The CDR3 extends over 15 amino acids. Here the CDR3 reads CASRPRTGPFYEQYF. CDR3 DNA sequence: TGTGCCAGCAGACCACGGACAGGGCCCTTCTACGAGCAGTACTTC.

The V gene is TRBV19, the J gene TRBJ2-1, with 12 nucleotides matching TRBD2. V lost 6 bases to trimming and J lost 9 bases; unmatched junction nucleotides: 6. Germline V CDR1 and CDR2: LNHDA, SQIVND (reference sequence). CDR3 length: 14 amino acids. CDR3 DNA sequence: TGTGCCAGTAGAGGGACTAGCGGGTACGGTGAGCAGTTCTTC. Translation gives CASRGTSGYGEQFF.

The chain couples TRBV4-3 to TRBJ2-6; 11 bases align to TRBD1. The V gene's germline CDR1 is LGHNA and CDR2 YSLEER. The V segment lost 0 bases and the J segment 2 bases; nucleotides outside the gene matches: 12. The CDR3 runs to 21 residues. Written as DNA, the CDR3 is TGCGCCAGCAGCCAAGATTTGAGGACAGGGGGCCCATGGGCTGGGGCCAACGTCCTGACTTTC. Protein: CASSQDLRTGGPWAGANVLTF.

The CDR3 here is CAGAWSSTDTQYF. In DNA, the CDR3 is TGTGCCGGGGCATGGTCTAGCACAGATACGCAGTATTTT. The chain combines TRBV7-2 with TRBJ2-3; a possible D gene is TRBD1 (5 bases). V lost 11 bases, J lost 0 bases, and 12 bases lay in between. The CDR3 extends over 13 amino acids. Germline values: CDR1 SGHTA, CDR2 FQGNSA. The whole variable domain, remainder taken from reference TRBV7-2 and TRBJ2-3, is GAGVSQSPSNKVTEKGKDVELRCDPISGHTALYWYRQSLGQGLEFLIYFQGNSAPDKSGLPSDRFSAERTGGSVSTLTIQRTQQEDSAVYLCAGAWSSTDTQYFGPGTRLTVL.

The V and J genes are TRBV5-4 and TRBJ1-4; TRBD1 is a possible D gene (6 bases). The ends were cut back, 2 bases at V and 3 bases at J, with 8 bases in the middle. The CDR3 extends over 14 amino acids. Germline V gives CDR1 SGHNT, CDR2 YYREEE (reference sequence). CDR3 protein: CASSLGGANEKLFF. The CDR3 DNA follows: TGTGCCAGCAGCTTAGGGGGAGCTAATGAAAAACTGTTTTTT.

This clone appeared once. The chain couples TRBV19 to TRBJ1-1; no reliable D call. This CDR3 contains 13 residues. The germline V gene has CDR1 LNHDA and CDR2 SQIVND (reference sequence). Trimming removed 3 bases from V and 3 bases from J, with 8 bases in between. The DNA for the CDR3 is TGTGCCAGTAGTATCTCCCGTTACACTGAAGCTTTCTTT. This translates into CASSISRYTEAFF.

The chain recombines TRBV10-3 with TRBJ1-1, with D maybe TRBD1 (5 bases). Trimming left V 5 bases short and J 5 bases short, with 12 bases between. The CDR3 is 13 amino acids. Germline V gene sequence: CDR1 ENHRY, CDR2 SYGVKD. CDR3 sequence: CAISPGRRTEAFF. In DNA, the CDR3 is TGTGCCATCAGTCCGGGACGGCGAACTGAAGCTTTCTTT.

The genes are TRBV7-9 and TRBJ1-1; TRBD1 might be the D (6 bases). The germline gives CDR1 SEHNR, CDR2 FQNEAQ (reference sequence). The CDR3 consists of 15 residues. Trimming left V 5 bases short and J 5 bases short, with 18 bases between. The CDR3 region has the DNA TGTGCCAGCAGCCCTAGGGGGGGGCCGAGGACTGAAGCTTTCTTT. This codes for CASSPRGGPRTEAFF.

The chain combines TRBV11-2 with TRBJ2-7; weak D call: TRBD1 (5 bases). The CDR3 totals 13 residues. With 9 bases removed from V and 4 bases from J, the gap between germline ends came to 16 bases. Germline V gene data show CDR1 as SGHAT and CDR2 as FQNNGV. CDR3 nucleotides: TGTGCCAGTAAACAGGATCGGAGATACGAGCAGTACTTC. Its translation is CASKQDRRYEQYF.

The J gene is TRBJ1-2, the V gene TRBV6-5; D unclear. The V gene's germline CDR1 is MNHEY and CDR2 SVGAGI. Trimming stripped 6 bases from V and 5 bases from J, with 16 bases between. CDR3 length: 14 residues. CDR3 sequence: CASRRYSGDYGYTF. CDR3 in DNA: TGTGCCAGCAGGCGTTATTCAGGAGATTATGGCTACACCTTC.

CDR3 protein: CASSQGQRIFGQPQHF. DNA for the CDR3: TGTGCCAGTAGTCAGGGACAGAGGATATTCGGCCAGCCCCAGCATTTT. The gene calls are TRBV19 and TRBJ1-5; 7 bases match TRBD1. Germline V gene lookup returns CDR1 LNHDA and CDR2 SQIVND (reference sequence). Trimming removed 5 bases from V and 7 bases from J; junction bases left unmatched: 14. The CDR3 covers 16 residues.

This sequence joins TRBV6-6 and TRBJ2-5; 12 bases are a match to TRBD2. The CDR3 runs to 16 residues. With 6 bases clipped from V and 5 bases from J, the junction kept 10 bases outside the gene matches. Germline CDR1 and CDR2: MNHNY and SVGAGI (reference sequence). The CDR3 DNA reads as TGTGCCAGCAGATCAGTCACGGGACTAGCGGGTGAGACCCAGTACTTC. Protein product: CASRSVTGLAGETQYF.

The rearrangement links TRBV28 to TRBJ2-3, with 10 positions matching TRBD1. CDR1 and CDR2 from the germline V gene are MDHEN and SYDVKM. The V and J ends lost 5 bases and 2 bases, in that order; junction bases with no gene match: 7. The CDR3 spans 16 residues. CDR3 nucleotides: TGTGCCAGCAGTCGAATGGGACAGGGGAACACAGATACGCAGTATTTT. Translated: CASSRMGQGNTDTQYF. Using reference TRBV28 and TRBJ2-3 for the parts outside the CDR3, the full variable domain is DVKVTQSSRYLVKRTGEKVFLECVQDMDHENMFWYRQDPGLGLRLIYFSYDVKMKEKGDIPEGYSVSREKKERFSLILESASTNQTSMYLCASSRMGQGNTDTQYFGPGTRLTVL.

In this sample, this clone turned up once. This chain uses TRBV4-2 with TRBJ1-4; D possibly corresponds to TRBD1 (5 bases). V lost 0 bases, J lost 5 bases, and 10 bases lay in between. Per the germline V gene, CDR1 is LGHNA and CDR2 is YNFKEQ. This CDR3 comprises 15 residues. The CDR3 sequence: CASSQDLQGNEKLFF. CDR3 DNA sequence: TGTGCCAGCAGCCAAGATTTGCAGGGCAATGAAAAACTGTTTTTT.

The V call is TRBV12-5, the J call TRBJ1-1; unclear D gene. Trimming left V 6 bases short and J 1 base short, with 9 bases between. In germline, CDR1 is LGHNT, CDR2 FRNRAP. The CDR3 totals 13 residues. In nucleotides, the CDR3 is TGTGCTAGTGGCTTTAGCCCGAACACTGAAGCTTTCTTT. This translates into CASGFSPNTEAFF.